These T cell receptor beta chains were read from a single sample in a study of cytomegalovirus exposure and HLA in healthy donors. Profiling relied on immunoSEQ multiplex PCR, and the TCRdb table lists in-frame clones only, not all of them. The sample holds fewer than 130,000 clones; roughly 69% are singletons and the top ten take 3.8%. Sequenced: PBMCs. Every receptor here comes from a man younger than 40 in good health and CMV-seropositive. Each CDR3 is given with its conserved first and last residue. D genes are given only for firm matches. Clone size, where shown, is once, few, many, or a class for clones that have expanded.

j_gene,v_gene,abundance,d_gene,CDR3aa,CDR3nt
TRBJ2-1,TRBV5-4,few,TRBD2,CASSLGGGGFGNEQFF,TGTGCCAGCAGCTTAGGTGGCGGGGGGTTCGGGAATGAGCAGTTCTTC
TRBJ2-3,TRBV6-1,.,TRBD2,CAGRLAGGLDTQYF,TGTGCCGGGAGACTAGCGGGGGGGCTGGATACGCAGTATTTT
TRBJ2-7,TRBV11-1,few,TRBD2,CASSPRLAAYEQYF,TGTGCCAGCAGCCCCCGGCTAGCGGCCTACGAGCAGTACTTC
TRBJ1-1,TRBV6-1,.,TRBD1,CASSAGTANTEAFF,TGTGCCAGCAGTGCCGGGACAGCTAACACTGAAGCTTTCTTT
TRBJ2-2,TRBV7-2,few,TRBD1,CASSLVPGQGLEGELFF,TGTGCCAGCAGCTTAGTTCCGGGACAGGGGCTAGAGGGGGAGCTGTTTTTT
TRBJ2-7,TRBV5-1,few,TRBD1,CASSLGLLGTGKYEQYF,TGCGCCAGCAGCTTGGGGCTTCTCGGGACAGGGAAATACGAGCAGTACTTC
TRBJ1-6,TRBV11-3,.,.,CASSLWGSGSPLHF,TGTGCCAGCAGCTTATGGGGTTCGGGGTCACCCCTCCACTTT
TRBJ2-5,TRBV13,.,TRBD2,CASKRTSGGTKETQYF,TGTGCCAGCAAGAGGACTAGCGGGGGAACGAAGGAGACCCAGTACTTC
TRBJ2-3,TRBV11-3,.,.,CASSLQVTDTQYF,TGTGCCAGCAGCTTACAGGTCACAGATACGCAGTATTTT
TRBJ1-3,TRBV5-6,.,.,CASSWRGASGNTIYF,TGTGCCAGCAGCTGGCGGGGGGCTTCTGGAAACACCATATATTTT
TRBJ2-6,TRBV30,.,TRBD2,CAWSELRTSGSGANVLTF,TGTGCCTGGAGTGAATTGAGGACTAGCGGATCTGGGGCCAACGTCCTGACTTTC
TRBJ2-7,TRBV29-1,.,TRBD1,CSAGTGGFYEQYF,TGCAGCGCGGGGACAGGGGGTTTCTACGAGCAGTACTTC
TRBJ1-4,TRBV18,.,.,CASSGGQYNEKLFF,TGTGCCAGCTCAGGGGGACAATATAATGAAAAACTGTTTTTT
TRBJ1-2,TRBV5-6,.,.,CASSLGPSYGYTF,TGTGCCAGCAGCTTGGGGCCTTCCTATGGCTACACCTTC
TRBJ2-2,TRBV25-1,.,.,CASSKRVDSNTGELFF,TGTGCCAGCAGTAAAAGGGTGGACAGCAACACCGGGGAGCTGTTTTTT
TRBJ1-6,TRBV5-4,.,TRBD1,CASSPGQSYNSPLHF,TGTGCCAGCAGCCCGGGACAGTCTTATAATTCACCCCTCCACTTT
TRBJ2-7,TRBV6-5,.,.,CASTGGDQYLEQYF,TGTGCCAGCACCGGAGGGGATCAGTACCTCGAGCAGTACTTC
TRBJ2-3,TRBV5-1,.,.,CASSPGVGGDTQYF,TGCGCCAGCAGCCCGGGGGTCGGGGGAGATACGCAGTATTTT
TRBJ2-7,TRBV11-2,once,.,CASSYLYEQYF,TGTGCCAGCAGCTATCTCTACGAGCAGTACTTC
TRBJ2-2,TRBV2,.,TRBD2,CVSSELAGGTGELFF,TGTGTCAGCAGTGAACTAGCGGGGGGAACCGGGGAGCTGTTTTTT
TRBJ2-7,TRBV7-2,.,.,CASSLAERNEQYF,TGTGCCAGCAGCTTAGCGGAGAGAAACGAGCAGTACTTC
TRBJ1-5,TRBV6-5,once,.,CASSYSSAGGNQPQHF,TGTGCCAGCAGTTACTCGAGTGCCGGGGGCAATCAGCCCCAGCATTTT
TRBJ2-5,TRBV7-9,.,.,CASSSFQGWQTQYF,TGTGCCAGCAGCTCCTTTCAGGGGTGGCAGACCCAGTACTTC
TRBJ2-7,TRBV2,.,TRBD1,CASSTPGQGSYEQYF,TGTGCCAGCAGCACCCCGGGACAGGGCTCCTACGAGCAGTACTTC
TRBJ2-3,TRBV29-1,few,TRBD2,CSVEWRGANKDTQYF,TGCAGCGTCGAGTGGCGGGGGGCGAATAAAGATACGCAGTATTTT
TRBJ1-1,TRBV27,few,.,CASSLAGRGGTEAFF,TGTGCCAGCAGTTTGGCAGGGCGAGGCGGCACTGAAGCTTTCTTT
TRBJ1-3,TRBV5-6,.,TRBD1,CASSLLGQISGNTIYF,TGTGCCAGCAGCTTGTTGGGACAGATCTCTGGAAACACCATATATTTT
TRBJ1-1,TRBV7-3,.,.,CASSQTQNTEAFF,TGTGCCAGCAGCCAGACTCAGAACACTGAAGCTTTCTTT
TRBJ2-3,TRBV4-2,.,TRBD1,CASSQEGQIINTQYF,TGTGCCAGCAGCCAAGAGGGACAGATAATTAATACGCAGTATTTT
TRBJ1-5,TRBV10-3,.,.,CATLEDPSNQPQHF,TGTGCCACCCTAGAAGACCCGAGCAATCAGCCCCAGCATTTT
TRBJ2-3,TRBV5-8,.,TRBD2,CASNTGTSGDTQYF,TGTGCCAGCAATACCGGGACTAGCGGGGATACGCAGTATTTT
TRBJ1-2,TRBV5-1,.,TRBD1,CASSPGQDYYGYTF,TGCGCCAGCAGCCCCGGACAGGACTACTATGGCTACACCTTC
TRBJ2-5,TRBV7-9,few,.,CASSLRASEGGETQYF,TGTGCCAGCAGCTTAAGGGCTAGCGAGGGTGGCGAGACCCAGTACTTC
TRBJ2-1,TRBV29-1,.,TRBD1,CSVEAQTGGAGYNEQFF,TGCAGCGTTGAAGCCCAAACAGGGGGCGCGGGATACAATGAGCAGTTCTTC
TRBJ2-3,TRBV6-1,.,.,CASSGIGVGDTQYF,TGTGCCAGCAGTGGGATAGGGGTCGGAGATACGCAGTATTTT
TRBJ1-1,TRBV5-1,.,TRBD1,CASRSQGAGTEAFF,TGCGCCAGCAGGTCCCAGGGGGCGGGCACTGAAGCTTTCTTT
TRBJ2-7,TRBV27,.,TRBD2,CASSWGGQLTYEQYF,TGTGCCAGCAGTTGGGGAGGGCAGCTAACCTACGAGCAGTACTTC
TRBJ1-1,TRBV2,.,.,CAGGYDTEAFF,TGTGCAGGCGGGTATGACACTGAAGCTTTCTTT